Below, 2 T cell receptor beta chains from the same sample are listed, as sequenced in a study of CD8+CD57+ T cells in acquired aplastic anemia. The use of genomic DNA as template underpinned the TCR beta VDJ and CDR3 profiling. Using its own MiXCR run on the reads, TCRdb lists one record per CDR3 protein. The sample shows 350,000 to 450,000 distinct CDR3 sequences, 65% to 80% of them seen only once. What was sequenced was sorted CD4+, CD8+, or CD8+CD57+ T cells (not recorded which) from PBMCs. These receptors originate from a human donor in good health, serving as a control.

This clonotype was seen repeatedly, ten times or more. The rearrangement links TRBV4-1 to TRBJ1-2; no firm D call. CDR1 is MGHRA, CDR2 YSYEKL, per germline. The CDR3 runs 16 residues. The germline V and J ends were trimmed by 0 bases and 2 bases, with 13 bases remaining between them. The CDR3 loop reads CASSQESSYTNYGYTF. The CDR3, as DNA: TGCGCCAGCAGCCAAGAAAGTTCCTATACAAACTATGGCTACACCTTC.

The chain links TRBV7-2 to TRBJ2-5; no definite D call. The V end lost 5 bases, the J end lost 13 bases, and 17 bases lay between the germline ends. The germline gives CDR1 SGHTA, CDR2 FQGNSA. CDR3 length: 12 residues. In nucleotides, the CDR3 is TGTGCCAGCAGCGTCGAGGCAACATCCTGGTACTTC. Translated, it gives CASSVEATSWYF. The complete variable domain, with remaining parts taken from reference TRBV7-2 and TRBJ2-5, reads GAGVSQSPSNKVTEKGKDVELRCDPISGHTALYWYRQSLGQGLEFLIYFQGNSAPDKSGLPSDRFSAERTGGSVSTLTIQRTQQEDSAVYLCASSVEATSWYFGPGTRLLVL.